This T cell receptor beta chain was captured by sequencing in a study of shared clonotypes between healthy human individuals. Generated by immunoSEQ multiplex PCR, the TCRdb table keeps only in-frame clones and is missing some. This sample yields some 2,400,000 clones, of which 95% are seen a single time; 0.13% belongs to the top ten. This clone was recorded once. Germline CDR1 GTSNPN, CDR2 SVGIG (reference sequence). The CDR3 is made up of 13 amino acids. Trimming left V 2 bases short and J 2 bases short, with 8 bases between. The receptor was isolated from a young man in good health. The chain uses TRBV30 and TRBJ2-3; unclear D gene. The sequenced sample consisted of naive CD4+ T cells sorted from blood. The sample's subset: CD45RA+ positively selected. CDR3 in DNA: TGTGCCTGGAGTATGCTATACACAGATACGCAGTATTTT. It codes for CAWSMLYTDTQYF. The whole variable domain, remainder taken from reference TRBV30 and TRBJ2-3, is SQTIHQWPATLVQPVGSPLSLECTVEGTSNPNLYWYRQAAGRGLQLLFYSVGIGQISSEVPQNLSASRPQDRQFILSSKKLLLSDSGFYLCAWSMLYTDTQYFGPGTRLTVL.